The entry that follows covers one TCR beta chain sequence. Its target is not known. The repertoire was sequenced with immunoSEQ multiplex PCR; TCRdb's copy has only in-frame clones and lacks some. The data hold tens of thousands of clones, with 90% observed a single time. The sample's time point: cycle 4 day 1 (C4D1), after 6 weeks of nivolumab. There was relapse after autologous stem cell transplantation in every patient, and there was variation in brentuximab vedotin exposure. This sample stems from a study of PD-1 blockade in classical Hodgkin lymphoma. Regarding the study as a whole: Patients starting nivolumab under 1 year after ASCT were excluded. Diminished baseline TCR diversity has been reported in newly diagnosed patients relative to healthy donors.

The CDR3 contains 14 residues. Germline V gives CDR1 LGHNA, CDR2 YSLEER. Deletions cut 0 bases from V and 0 bases from J, with 6 bases between. The TCR originated in a human donor with classical Hodgkin lymphoma. This chain uses TRBV4-3 with TRBJ2-7; no definite D call. This specimen was peripheral blood mononuclear cells (PBMCs), taken before the fourth cycle of nivolumab. CDR3 loop: CASSQEWASYEQYF. In DNA, the CDR3 is TGCGCCAGCAGCCAAGAATGGGCCTCCTACGAGCAGTACTTC.